This record concerns one TCR beta chain sequence. Its target is unknown. Distinct nucleotide sequences in the sample also encode this CDR3. The data originate from a study of shared clonotypes between healthy human individuals. Study-level findings and limits: Among non-shared clonotypes, generation probabilities were lower than among those shared by all four donors.

The CDR3 contains 14 residues. J lost 2 bases, V lost 5 bases, and 3 bases had no gene match. The germline CDR1 and CDR2 sequences are MNHEY and SVGAGI. Repertoires were generated with immunoSEQ multiplex PCR, while TCRdb's copy carries only in-frame clones and drops some. The repertoire includes about 2 million clones, roughly 95% of them detected once, and around 0.13% sits in the top ten. This chain connects TRBV6-5 to TRBJ1-5, with 7 bases aligning to TRBD1. This TCR was recovered from a young man in good health. Sequenced input: naive CD4+ T cells sorted from blood. Subset described: CD45RA+ positively selected. CDR3 residues: CASSNGQGNQPQHF. In DNA, the CDR3 is TGTGCCAGCAGTAATGGACAGGGCAATCAGCCCCAGCATTTT.